A single TCR beta chain is shown here with its context. The antigen remains unidentified. This entry comes from a study of tumor-infiltrating lymphocytes in primary liver carcinoma. Study at large: The study included patients who were men and women aged 30 to 69 years. Whole-study results and caveats: Reduced overlap was seen in tumor-adjacent and tumor-blood pairs versus tumor region pairs.

Germline DNA was extracted too, while blood RNA derived from unsorted whole blood. The study enrolled treatment-naive patients with chronic HBV infection. It was before surgery that roughly 3.9 milliliters of peripheral blood were collected. The investigators made TCR beta cDNA from approximately 0.5 ug total RNA, using a constant-region primer. Generation of the TCR beta libraries relied on three nested multiplex PCR rounds using slightly modified ARM-PCR. The two initial PCR rounds, approximately 10 cycles each, used TRBV1-TRBV30 forward and C-beta reverse primers. TCRdb itself ran the multiplex PCR reads through MiXCR, one entry per CDR3 protein. Among some 320,000 distinct CDR3 sequences listed, more than 55% were seen once. Germline V gives CDR1 SGHNT, CDR2 YYREEE (reference sequence). V was cut by 0 bases and J by 4 bases, with 13 bases left in between. The CDR3 loop spans 15 amino acids.

The TCR comes from a man aged 35 to 55 with primary liver carcinoma and hepatitis B virus infection. Sequenced input: peripheral blood. The chain employs TRBV5-4 and TRBJ1-2; D is possibly TRBD1 (6 bases). CDR3 coding DNA: TGTGCCAGCAGCTTGGGGGTCGGGGGCGGCTATGGCTACACCTTC. Its protein is CASSLGVGGGYGYTF.